The present entry profiles one TCR beta chain with its context. V was pared by 4 bases and J by 4 bases, with 26 bases of the junction left unmatched. The CDR3 spans 23 residues. Germline CDR1 reads LGHNA; CDR2 reads YNFKEQ. These data originate in a study of blood T cell repertoires in COVID-19. For the study at large: The United States, Italy and Spain were the sources of the acute and convalescent COVID-19 samples. PBMCs, B-cell-depleted T cells, or T cells provided the cDNA or gDNA that made up the material.

The Seattle patients, enrolled during active infection, were followed longitudinally. The assay was immunoSEQ multiplex PCR, and TCRdb's table has in-frame clones only and misses some. This table holds approximately 500,000 clones, about 89% found once. Material: peripheral blood. The chain recombines TRBV4-2 with TRBJ2-5, with TRBD2 matching over 14 bases. This clonotype originated in a woman aged 45-59 years with COVID-19, enrolled during active disease. CDR3 coding DNA: TGTGCCAGCAGCCCGATGACTAGCGGGGGGGACCTAATATATCAATCCTCCACAGAGACCCAGTACTTC. Its translation: CASSPMTSGGDLIYQSSTETQYF.